These 10 T cell receptor beta chains were sequenced from one sample in a study of monozygotic twins with inflammatory bowel disease. TCRdb re-called the 5' RACE reads; one entry per CDR3 protein, DNA not given. Seen in this sample are a few hundred thousand distinct CDR3 sequences; the ten most common clones hold 1.6%. Sample: blood. These receptors were collected from a human donor with ulcerative colitis or Crohn's disease, or a healthy co-twin of an affected twin (not recorded which).

The chain combines TRBV29-1 with TRBJ1-2. CDR1 and CDR2 from the germline V gene are SQVTM and ANQGSEA. CDR3 length: 13 residues. CDR3 in amino acids: CSVYSVSFYGYTF. Combining the CDR3 with reference TRBV29-1 and TRBJ1-2 gives the whole variable domain SAVISQKPSRDICQRGTSLTIQCQVDSQVTMMFWYRQQPGQSLTLIATANQGSEATYESGFVIDKFPISRPNLTFSTLTVSNMSPEDSSIYLCSVYSVSFYGYTFGSGTRLTVV.

The chain recombines TRBV20-1 with TRBJ2-2; TCRdb returns TRBD1, unconfirmable since there is no DNA. Looked up from germline, CDR1 is DFQATT and CDR2 is SNEGSKA (reference sequence). The CDR3 extends over 14 amino acids. The CDR3 sequence is CSARGGLETGELFF.

This chain uses TRBV19 with TRBJ1-1. CDR1 is LNHDA, CDR2 SQIVND, per germline (reference sequence). The CDR3 has 12 amino acids. The CDR3 reads CASSLRNTEVFF. The variable domain in full, with the rest retrieved from reference TRBV19 and TRBJ1-1, is DGGITQSPKYLFRKEGQNVTLSCEQNLNHDAMYWYRQDPGQGLRLIYYSQIVNDFQKGDIAEGYSVSREKKESFPLTVTSAQKNPTAFYLCASSLRNTEVFFGQGTRLTVV.

V gene TRBV5-1 combines with J gene TRBJ2-7; TCRdb gives TRBD1 as the D gene, but with no DNA this cannot be confirmed. Per germline, CDR1 SGHRS and CDR2 YFSETQ. CDR3 length: 15 amino acids. CDR3 sequence reads: CASSLVAGGRYEQYF.

This chain joins TRBV5-1 and TRBJ1-6. The CDR3 contains 12 residues. Germline assignment: CDR1 SGHRS and CDR2 YFSETQ. The CDR3 region is CASSLDSEPLHF.

The J gene is TRBJ1-2, the V gene TRBV4-1; the D call from TCRdb, TRBD1, cannot be confirmed without DNA. CDR1 and CDR2 from the germline V gene are MGHRA and YSYEKL. The CDR3 covers 15 residues. CDR3 protein: CASSQILDREIGYTF.

The chain is built from TRBV19 and TRBJ2-3. The CDR3 covers 15 residues. Germline V gene lookup returns CDR1 LNHDA and CDR2 SQIVND (reference sequence). Here the CDR3 reads CASSIESAGPDTQYF.

The chain is built from TRBV5-1 and TRBJ1-2; TCRdb designates TRBD1, a call that cannot be tested without DNA. The CDR3 totals 12 residues. Per germline, CDR1 SGHRS and CDR2 YFSETQ. The CDR3 sequence: CASSSTGEGYTF.

J is TRBJ1-2 and V is TRBV11-2. Germline CDR1 and CDR2: SGHAT and FQNNGV. CDR3 length: 14 amino acids. This CDR3 reads CASSIGRQDYGYTF.

The J gene is TRBJ1-6, the V gene TRBV20-1. Per the germline V gene, CDR1 is DFQATT and CDR2 is SNEGSKA (reference sequence). This CDR3 region has 14 residues. CDR3 loop: CSASGRSYNSPLHF.